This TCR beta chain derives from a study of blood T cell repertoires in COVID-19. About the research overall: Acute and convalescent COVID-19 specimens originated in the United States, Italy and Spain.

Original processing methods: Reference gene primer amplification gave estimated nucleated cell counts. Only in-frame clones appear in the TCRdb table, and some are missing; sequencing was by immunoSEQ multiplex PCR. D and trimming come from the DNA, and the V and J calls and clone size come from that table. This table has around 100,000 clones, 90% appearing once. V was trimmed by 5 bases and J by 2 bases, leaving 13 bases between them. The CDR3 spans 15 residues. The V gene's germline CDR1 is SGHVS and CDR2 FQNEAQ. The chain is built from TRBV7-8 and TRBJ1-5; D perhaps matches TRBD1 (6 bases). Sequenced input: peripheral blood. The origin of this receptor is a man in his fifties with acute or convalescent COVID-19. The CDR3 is CASSAGVVGNQPQHF. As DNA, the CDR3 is TGTGCCAGCAGCGCAGGGGTGGTAGGCAATCAGCCCCAGCATTTT.